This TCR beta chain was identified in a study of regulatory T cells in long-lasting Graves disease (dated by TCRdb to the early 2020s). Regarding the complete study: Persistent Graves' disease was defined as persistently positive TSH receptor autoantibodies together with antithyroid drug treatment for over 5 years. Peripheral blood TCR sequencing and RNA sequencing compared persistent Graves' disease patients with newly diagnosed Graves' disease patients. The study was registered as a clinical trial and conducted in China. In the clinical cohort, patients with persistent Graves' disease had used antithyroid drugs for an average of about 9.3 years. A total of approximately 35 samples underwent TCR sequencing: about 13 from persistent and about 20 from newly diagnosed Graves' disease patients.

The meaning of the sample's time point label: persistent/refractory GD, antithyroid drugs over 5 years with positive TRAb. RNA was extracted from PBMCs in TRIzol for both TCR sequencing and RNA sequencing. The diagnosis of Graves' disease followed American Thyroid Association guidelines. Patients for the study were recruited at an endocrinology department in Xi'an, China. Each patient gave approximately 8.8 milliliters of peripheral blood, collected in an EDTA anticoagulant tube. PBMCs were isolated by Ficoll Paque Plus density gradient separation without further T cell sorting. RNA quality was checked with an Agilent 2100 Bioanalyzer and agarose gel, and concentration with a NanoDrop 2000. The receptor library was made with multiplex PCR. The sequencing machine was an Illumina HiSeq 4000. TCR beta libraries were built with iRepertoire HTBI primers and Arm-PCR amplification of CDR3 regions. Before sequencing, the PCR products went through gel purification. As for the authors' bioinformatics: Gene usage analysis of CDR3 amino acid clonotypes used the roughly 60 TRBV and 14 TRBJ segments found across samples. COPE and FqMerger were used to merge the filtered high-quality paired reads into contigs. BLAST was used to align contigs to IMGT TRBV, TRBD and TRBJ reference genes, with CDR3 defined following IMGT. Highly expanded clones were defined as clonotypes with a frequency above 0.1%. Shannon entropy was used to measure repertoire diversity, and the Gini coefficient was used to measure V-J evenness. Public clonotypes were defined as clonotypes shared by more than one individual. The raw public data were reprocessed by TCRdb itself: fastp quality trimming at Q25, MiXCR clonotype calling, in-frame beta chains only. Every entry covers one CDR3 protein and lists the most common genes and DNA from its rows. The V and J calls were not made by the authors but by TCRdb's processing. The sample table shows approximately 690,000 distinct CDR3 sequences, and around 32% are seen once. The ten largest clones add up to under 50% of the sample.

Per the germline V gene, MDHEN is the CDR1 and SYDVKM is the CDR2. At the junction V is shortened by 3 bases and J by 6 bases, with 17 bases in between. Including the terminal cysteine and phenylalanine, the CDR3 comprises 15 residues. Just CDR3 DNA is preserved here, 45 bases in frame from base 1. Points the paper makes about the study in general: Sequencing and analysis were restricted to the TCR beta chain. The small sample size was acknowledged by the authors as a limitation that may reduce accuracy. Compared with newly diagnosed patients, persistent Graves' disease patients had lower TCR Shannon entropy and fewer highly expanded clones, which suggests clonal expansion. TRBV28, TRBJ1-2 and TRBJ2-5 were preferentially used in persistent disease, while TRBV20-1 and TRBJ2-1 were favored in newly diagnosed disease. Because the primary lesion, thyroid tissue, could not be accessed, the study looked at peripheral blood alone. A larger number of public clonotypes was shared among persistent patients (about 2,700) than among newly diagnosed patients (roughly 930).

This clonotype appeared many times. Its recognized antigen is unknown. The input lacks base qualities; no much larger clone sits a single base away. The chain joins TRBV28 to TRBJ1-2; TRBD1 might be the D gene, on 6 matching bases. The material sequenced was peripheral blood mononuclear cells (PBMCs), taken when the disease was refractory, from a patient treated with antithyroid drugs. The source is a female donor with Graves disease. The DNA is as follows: TGTGCCAGCAGTTTGCCAGGGGCGGAGACCAATGGCTACACCTTC. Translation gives CASSLPGAETNGYTF.